The rows below give T cell receptor beta chains drawn from one sample of a study of cytomegalovirus exposure and HLA in healthy donors. Sequencing was performed with immunoSEQ multiplex PCR; in TCRdb, only in-frame clones are kept and a portion is missing. The sample contains 100,000 to 150,000 clones, 70% to 85% of which appear only once. The sequenced sample consisted of PBMCs. All receptors come from a male donor in good health and CMV-seropositive. CDR3s include the opening cysteine and the closing phenylalanine or tryptophan. D genes are given only for firm matches. Rows give clone size only sometimes, using once, few, many, or a class for an expanded clone.

. | TRBJ1-1 | TRBV20-1 | . | TGCAGTGCTAGAGAGGGGCTTGGAGCTTTCTTT | CSAREGLGAFF
. | TRBJ2-5 | TRBV28 | TRBD1 | TGTGCCAGCAGTACCCGCGGGACAGGGGGCACCGATCAAGAGACCCAGTACTTC | CASSTRGTGGTDQETQYF
. | TRBJ1-3 | TRBV28 | . | TGTGCCAGCAGTTTACCCGGCAGGGGATTGGGAAACACCATATATTTT | CASSLPGRGLGNTIYF
. | TRBJ2-7 | TRBV5-6 | . | TGTGCCAGCAGCTTGGACAGGGCCTACGAGCAGTACTTC | CASSLDRAYEQYF
. | TRBJ2-1 | TRBV6-1 | TRBD2 | TGTGCCAGCAGTGATCCGGCGGGAGGGCCGGATATTGGTGAGCAGTTCTTC | CASSDPAGGPDIGEQFF
. | TRBJ2-1 | TRBV11-2 | TRBD2 | TGTGCCAGCAGCCAAGTGAGCGGGACTAGCGGTAATGAGCAGTTCTTC | CASSQVSGTSGNEQFF
. | TRBJ2-2 | TRBV28 | . | TGTGCCAGCAGACCGGGACTCCTAAGCGGGGAGCTGTTTTTT | CASRPGLLSGELFF
. | TRBJ2-1 | TRBV5-1 | TRBD1 | TGCGCCAGCAGCATTGGACAGGGGATGGTCGATGAGCAGTTCTTC | CASSIGQGMVDEQFF
few | TRBJ2-3 | TRBV5-4 | TRBD2 | TGTGCCAGCAGCTTGGGCGGACTAGCGGGAGGGGATACGCAGTATTTT | CASSLGGLAGGDTQYF
. | TRBJ2-7 | TRBV7-9 | . | TGTGCCAGCAGCACATACTACGAGCAGTACTTC | CASSTYYEQYF
once | TRBJ1-1 | TRBV18 | TRBD1 | TGTGCCAGCTCACCATCGGGACAGCTGAACACTGAAGCTTTCTTT | CASSPSGQLNTEAFF
. | TRBJ2-3 | TRBV29-1 | . | TGCAGCGCCGCCGACGGTAGCCGCACAGATACGCAGTATTTT | CSAADGSRTDTQYF
few | TRBJ1-1 | TRBV6-5 | . | TGTGCCAGCAGTTACTCGCAGGGCGGGGATGAAGCTTTCTTT | CASSYSQGGDEAFF
. | TRBJ1-1 | TRBV19 | . | TGTGCCAGTAGTATGCGCCCTCTGAACACTGAAGCTTTCTTT | CASSMRPLNTEAFF
once | TRBJ2-7 | TRBV5-5 | . | TGTGCCAGCAGCTTGGGCACCCTTACTGGCGAGCAGTACTTC | CASSLGTLTGEQYF
. | TRBJ2-7 | TRBV6-1 | TRBD1 | TGTGCCAGCAGCCGGGACAGATACGAGCAGTACTTC | CASSRDRYEQYF
. | TRBJ2-3 | TRBV7-2 | . | TGTGCCAGCAGCTTAGCCAGGGCCACAGATACGCAGTATTTT | CASSLARATDTQYF
once | TRBJ2-7 | TRBV10-3 | . | TGTGCCATCAGTGAGGGGGGCGGCGGCTCCTACGAGCAGTACTTC | CAISEGGGGSYEQYF
. | TRBJ1-1 | TRBV5-4 | TRBD1 | TGTGCCAGCAGCTTGATGGGACAGAAACGGGAGAACACTGAAGCTTTCTTT | CASSLMGQKRENTEAFF
. | TRBJ2-1 | TRBV28 | . | TGTGCCAGCAGTCTACCCCTAGGTCGGATCTACAATGAGCAGTTCTTC | CASSLPLGRIYNEQFF